The 32 T cell receptor beta chains reported below all come from one sample, sequenced in a study of CD8 T cells in ankylosing spondylitis. TCRdb re-called the 5' RACE reads with MiXCR, one entry per CDR3 protein. The sample includes a few hundred thousand distinct CDR3 sequences, about 18% seen only once; the top ten take roughly 34%. Sequenced input: blood, either unsorted or a sorted T cell fraction (not recorded which). The receptors were gathered from a male donor with ankylosing spondylitis or in good health (not recorded which).

The chain recombines TRBV28 with TRBJ1-1; TRBD1 agrees at 9 bases. Unmatched junction bases numbered 6, after V lost 6 bases and J lost 1 base. This CDR3 contains 15 residues. Germline CDR1 MDHEN, CDR2 SYDVKM. The CDR3 sequence is CASSLTDRGNTEAFF. The CDR3 DNA is TGTGCCAGCAGCTTAACGGACAGGGGGAACACTGAAGCTTTCTTT.

This clonotype was recorded many times. The rearrangement uses TRBV5-1 and TRBJ2-1, with D uncertain. Germline V CDR1 and CDR2: SGHRS, YFSETQ. V lost 0 bases to trimming and J lost 5 bases, with 6 bases between them. The CDR3 has 13 amino acids. CDR3 protein: CASSLEPHNEQFF. CDR3 nucleotides: TGCGCCAGCAGCTTGGAACCTCACAATGAGCAGTTCTTC.

This clonotype was seen repeatedly, ten times or more. The chain uses TRBV29-1 and TRBJ2-3, with 11 nucleotides matching TRBD1. V lost 1 base to trimming and J lost 1 base; unmatched junction nucleotides: 7. The germline V gene has CDR1 SQVTM and CDR2 ANQGSEA. This CDR3 comprises 17 residues. The CDR3 region has the DNA TGCAGCGTTGAAGTTCCTGGGACAGGGGGACGCACAGATACGCAGTATTTT. The encoded protein is CSVEVPGTGGRTDTQYF.

This clonotype was counted ten times or more. The chain combines TRBV6-2 or TRBV6-3 with TRBJ2-7; the D is unclear. With 0 bases removed from V and 3 bases from J, the gap between germline ends came to 3 bases. The CDR3 covers 12 residues. Germline CDR1 is MNHEY and CDR2 is SVGEGT. CDR3 bases: TGTGCCAGCAGTTACTCGATCTACGAGCAGTACTTC. It yields the protein CASSYSIYEQYF.

As for this clonotype: An end of the junction differs from the germline gene, which may be a read error. The V and J genes are TRBV7-9 and TRBJ2-2, with unresolved D. This CDR3 contains 15 residues. Germline V gene lookup returns CDR1 SEHNR and CDR2 FQNEAQ (reference sequence). The CDR3 is CASTLSSTLTGELFF. As DNA, the CDR3 is TGTGCCAGCACCTTAAGCAGCACCCTCACCGGGGAGCTGTTTTTT.

This clonotype was observed a few times. The J gene is TRBJ2-7, the V gene TRBV6-2 or TRBV6-3, with a weak D call TRBD1 (6 bases). The germline V gene has CDR1 MNHEY and CDR2 SVGEGT. This CDR3 region has 14 residues. V gave up 5 bases and J gave up 1 base, with 12 bases separating them. CDR3: CASSEPGQSYEQYF. CDR3 DNA: TGTGCCAGCAGTGAGCCCGGACAGTCCTACGAGCAGTACTTC.

The chain links TRBV5-6 to TRBJ2-3, with D perhaps TRBD1 or TRBD2 (5 bases each). CDR3 size: 15 residues. V was shortened by 5 bases and J by 8 bases, with 21 bases between the two germline ends. CDR1 and CDR2 from the germline V gene are SGHDT and YYEEEE. The CDR3 sequence: CASRLGARLSRTQYF. The CDR3 DNA sequence: TGTGCCAGCAGACTCGGGGCCCGCCTGAGTCGTACGCAGTATTTT.

The J gene is TRBJ2-1, the V gene TRBV9, with 11 nucleotides matching TRBD2. The CDR3 is made up of 17 amino acids. Per germline, CDR1 SGDLS and CDR2 YYNGEE. Trimming cost V 4 bases and J 0 bases; bases outside gene matches: 6. CDR3 coding DNA: TGTGCCAGCAGCCCCTGGACTAGCGGGCACTCCTACAATGAGCAGTTCTTC. Translating it yields CASSPWTSGHSYNEQFF.

This clonotype was seen more than once but under ten times. The chain employs TRBV5-1 and TRBJ2-2, with 11 bases identical to TRBD2. The CDR3 runs to 17 residues. V lost 4 bases, J lost 4 bases, and 9 bases stayed unmatched. Germline V gives CDR1 SGHRS, CDR2 YFSETQ. This chain's CDR3 is CASSPRSLAGGTGELFF. The CDR3 nucleotides read TGCGCCAGCAGCCCGCGCTCCCTAGCGGGAGGCACCGGGGAGCTGTTTTTT.

This clonotype was seen many times. The chain has TRBV7-2 and TRBJ2-1; D uncertain. Germline CDR1 SGHTA, CDR2 FQGNSA. This CDR3 is 11 amino acids long. V dropped 3 bases and J dropped 10 bases, with 7 bases sitting between them. CDR3 coding DNA: TGTGCCAGCAGCTTTGGAGCCGAGCAGTTCTTC. The encoded protein is CASSFGAEQFF.

There are a few counts of this clonotype. At one of its ends the junction is not consistent with the germline gene, which may arise from a read error. This sequence joins TRBV5-5 and TRBJ2-2; D gene ambiguous. Germline loops: CDR1 SGHKS, CDR2 YYEKEE (reference sequence). The CDR3 totals 13 residues. In DNA, the CDR3 is TGTGCCAGCAGTTTGGAGTACACCGGGGAGCTGTTTTTT. Protein: CASSLEYTGELFF.

The rearrangement joins TRBV25-1 to TRBJ1-1; D gene ambiguous. CDR3 length: 11 residues. The V and J ends lost 9 bases and 0 bases respectively, with 5 bases between them. CDR1 and CDR2 from the germline V gene are MGHDK and SYGVNS. The CDR3 bases are TGTGCCAGACAGCTGAACACTGAAGCTTTCTTT. Translation: CARQLNTEAFF.

There are many counts of this clonotype. The chain carries TRBV3-1 and TRBJ2-7; 9 nucleotides agree with TRBD2. The germline CDR1 and CDR2 sequences are LGHDT and YNNKEL (reference sequence). The CDR3 runs to 14 residues. V trimming: 1 base; J trimming: 4 bases; junction bases outside the gene matches: 2. CDR3 nucleotides: TGTGCCAGCAGCCAAGGACTAGCGGATTACGAGCAGTACTTC. Protein: CASSQGLADYEQYF.

This clonotype occurred many times. This chain links TRBV27 with TRBJ2-7; the D gene is possibly TRBD1 (5 bases). Trimming left V 4 bases short and J 2 bases short, with 12 bases between. The CDR3 is 14 residues long. Germline V gene sequence: CDR1 MNHEY, CDR2 SMNVEV (reference sequence). Here the CDR3 reads CASSSQDTAYEQYF. The CDR3 coding sequence is TGTGCCAGCAGTTCCCAGGACACTGCCTACGAGCAGTACTTC.

This clonotype was seen a handful of times. V and J are TRBV7-2 and TRBJ2-1; D might be TRBD2 (5 bases). Germline lookup yields CDR1 SGHTA and CDR2 FQGNSA. Trimming pared 4 bases from V and 3 bases from J, leaving 13 bases between. The length of the CDR3 is 15 residues. DNA for the CDR3: TGTGCCAGCAGCTCTAAAACCCGGGACTACAATGAGCAGTTCTTC. Its protein is CASSSKTRDYNEQFF.

This sequence joins TRBV2 and TRBJ2-3; 10 bases map to TRBD1. The CDR3 extends over 14 amino acids. V was pared by 9 bases and J by 3 bases, with 6 bases of the junction left unmatched. From germline, CDR1 is SNHLY and CDR2 FYNNEI. DNA for the CDR3: TGTGCCAGATCGGGACAGGGGAGGACAGATACGCAGTATTTT. This encodes CARSGQGRTDTQYF.

V gene TRBV11-2 combines with J gene TRBJ2-5; D not resolved. V was clipped by 5 bases and J by 1 base, with 8 bases between them. This CDR3 has 13 amino acids. Germline-derived CDR1 and CDR2 are SGHAT and FQNNGV. CDR3 sequence reads: CASSSPLQETQYF. In nucleotides, the CDR3 is TGTGCCAGCAGCAGCCCTCTCCAAGAGACCCAGTACTTC.

This clonotype was detected ten times or more. The gene calls are TRBV4-3 and TRBJ2-1; 9 bases align to TRBD2. The CDR3 totals 16 residues. After removal of 0 bases from V and 2 bases from J, the junction contained 2 bases not matched to a gene. The germline V gene encodes CDR1 LGHNA and CDR2 YSLEER. This CDR3 is CASSQEAGGPYNEQFF. DNA of the CDR3: TGCGCCAGCAGCCAAGAGGCGGGAGGGCCCTACAATGAGCAGTTCTTC.

This clonotype was recorded at least ten times. This chain uses TRBV6-1 with TRBJ2-7, with TRBD2 identical over 10 bases. The V and J ends lost 6 bases and 1 base, in that order; junction bases with no gene match: 6. The CDR3 spans 15 residues. CDR1 and CDR2 (germline): MNHNS, SASEGT. The CDR3 DNA follows: TGTGCCAGCAGCCCCAGGACTAGCGGATCCTACGAGCAGTACTTC. This sequence encodes CASSPRTSGSYEQYF.

J is TRBJ2-7 and V is TRBV5-1; 8 bases are shared with TRBD1. After removal of 3 bases from V and 1 base from J, the junction contained 9 bases not matched to a gene. CDR1 is SGHRS, CDR2 YFSETQ, per germline. The CDR3 extends over 16 amino acids. The DNA for the CDR3 is TGCGCCAGCAGCTGGACGACAGGGGTTTCGTCCTACGAGCAGTACTTC. Encoded protein: CASSWTTGVSSYEQYF.

This clonotype has a count of ten or more. V and J are TRBV12-3 or TRBV12-4 and TRBJ2-3, with TRBD1 matching 9 bases. J lost 3 bases, V lost 4 bases, and 5 bases had no gene match. The CDR3 runs to 15 residues. The CDR3 region has the DNA TGTGCCAGCAGTTCTCCGGGACAGGGTACAGATACGCAGTATTTT. Translation: CASSSPGQGTDTQYF.

The V call is TRBV12-3 or TRBV12-4, the J call TRBJ2-1; 7 bases agree with TRBD1. The CDR3 consists of 13 residues. J gave up 7 bases and V 7 bases, and 7 bases lay outside the gene matches. The CDR3 DNA sequence: TGTGCCAGCACCCCGGGACAGTGGAATGAGCAGTTCTTC. This codes for CASTPGQWNEQFF.

The rearrangement uses TRBV12-3 or TRBV12-4 and TRBJ2-3; 9 nucleotides match TRBD2. There are 15 residues in the CDR3. V lost 6 bases and J lost 5; bases outside the gene matches: 9. CDR3 DNA: TGTGCCAGCAGCGAAGCGGGGGGCGCAGAAGATACGCAGTATTTT. Translation gives CASSEAGGAEDTQYF.

In its sample, this clonotype was seen a few times. The rearrangement links TRBV4-3 to TRBJ1-1; perhaps TRBD1 as D (5 bases). The CDR3 loop spans 15 amino acids. The germline V gene has CDR1 LGHNA and CDR2 YSLEER. Trimming stripped 0 bases from V and 4 bases from J, with 12 bases between. The CDR3: CASSQDRALGTEAFF. DNA for the CDR3: TGCGCCAGCAGCCAAGACAGGGCTTTGGGCACTGAAGCTTTCTTT.

This clonotype was seen only a few times. The V and J genes are TRBV6-4 and TRBJ2-1; D is unresolved. Germline loops: CDR1 MRHNA, CDR2 SNTAGT. Trimming left V 0 bases short and J 1 base short, with 13 bases between. The length of the CDR3 is 17 residues. The CDR3 sequence: CASSDSISLESYNEQFF. In nucleotides, the CDR3 is TGTGCCAGCAGTGACTCGATCTCACTGGAATCCTACAATGAGCAGTTCTTC.

The chain combines TRBV29-1 with TRBJ2-2; 7 bases are shared with TRBD2. Germline V gene lookup returns CDR1 SQVTM and CDR2 ANQGSEA. The CDR3 covers 13 residues. With 4 bases clipped from V and 3 bases from J, the junction kept 2 bases outside the gene matches. The CDR3 here is CSVVAGDTGELFF. The CDR3 DNA sequence: TGCAGCGTTGTAGCGGGTGACACCGGGGAGCTGTTTTTT.

V is TRBV2 and J is TRBJ2-3; no reliable D call. CDR3 length: 15 residues. V lost 5 bases and J lost 2, with 14 bases in between. Germline CDR1 SNHLY, CDR2 FYNNEI. This CDR3 reads CASSRLESVTDTQYF. The DNA of the CDR3 is TGTGCCAGCAGTCGACTCGAAAGTGTCACAGATACGCAGTATTTT.

The J gene is TRBJ2-7, the V gene TRBV29-1; maybe TRBD2 (5 bases). Trimming left V 0 bases short and J 3 bases short, with 15 bases between. The CDR3 loop spans 15 amino acids. CDR1 is SQVTM, CDR2 ANQGSEA, per germline. CDR3 sequence: CSVEDRGVSGYEQYF. The CDR3 region has the DNA TGCAGCGTTGAAGATCGGGGTGTATCAGGCTACGAGCAGTACTTC.

The chain joins TRBV11-2 to TRBJ2-3; TRBD2 matches at 9 bases. The CDR3 totals 17 residues. Germline values: CDR1 SGHAT, CDR2 FQNNGV. Trimming cost V 6 bases and J 6 bases; bases outside gene matches: 16. The CDR3 DNA reads as TGTGCCAGCAGACCCCCCCGGAGCGGGAGGTTCTTGGATACGCAGTATTTT. This codes for CASRPPRSGRFLDTQYF. The complete variable domain, with remaining parts taken from reference TRBV11-2 and TRBJ2-3, reads EAGVAQSPRYKIIEKRQSVAFWCNPISGHATLYWYQQILGQGPKLLIQFQNNGVVDDSQLPKDRFSAERLKGVDSTLKIQPAKLEDSAVYLCASRPPRSGRFLDTQYFGPGTRLTVL.

About this clonotype itself: An end of the junction does not agree with germline; a read error may underlie this. This chain connects TRBV4-1 to TRBJ2-5; D not resolved. This CDR3 comprises 16 residues. Germline V gene data show CDR1 as MGHRA and CDR2 as YSYEKL. CDR3 amino acids: CASSQLLVIHQETQYF. CDR3 in DNA: TGCGCCAGCAGCCAATTATTAGTCATCCACCAGGAGACCCAGTACTTC.

This chain links TRBV11-1 with TRBJ2-7, with 7 bases lining up with TRBD2. In germline, CDR1 is SGHAT, CDR2 FQDESV (reference sequence). J lost 9 bases, V lost 3 bases, and 14 bases had no gene match. This CDR3 comprises 15 residues. As DNA, the CDR3 is TGTGCCAGCAGCTTCGGGAGGTCCCCCATTTATGGGCAGTACTTC. It yields the protein CASSFGRSPIYGQYF.

This clonotype was found many times. The chain is built from TRBV7-6 and TRBJ2-3, with a tentative D call TRBD1 (6 bases). This CDR3 comprises 16 residues. Looked up from germline, CDR1 is SGHVS and CDR2 is FNYEAQ. Between the trimmed V and J ends, which lost 1 base and 1 base, there was a span of 12 bases. The CDR3 sequence: CASSLVSGHRTDTQYF. CDR3 nucleotides: TGTGCCAGCAGCTTAGTTTCGGGACACCGCACAGATACGCAGTATTTT.